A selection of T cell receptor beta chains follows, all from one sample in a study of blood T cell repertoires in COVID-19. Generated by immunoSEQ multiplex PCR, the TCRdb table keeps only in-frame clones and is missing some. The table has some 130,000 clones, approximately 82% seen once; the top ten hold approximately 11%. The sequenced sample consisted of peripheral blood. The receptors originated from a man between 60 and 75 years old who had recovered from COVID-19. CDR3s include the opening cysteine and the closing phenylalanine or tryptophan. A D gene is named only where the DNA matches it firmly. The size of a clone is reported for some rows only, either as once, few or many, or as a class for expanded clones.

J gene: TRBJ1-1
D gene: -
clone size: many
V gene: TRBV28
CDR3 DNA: TGTGCCAGCAGGGAGACAGGAACGAACACTGAAGCTTTCTTT
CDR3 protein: CASRETGTNTEAFF

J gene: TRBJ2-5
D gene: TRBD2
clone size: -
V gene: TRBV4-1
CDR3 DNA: TGCGCCAGCAGCCAAGGACGAGCGGGGGGCCAGCAGACCCAGTACTTC
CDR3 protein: CASSQGRAGGQQTQYF

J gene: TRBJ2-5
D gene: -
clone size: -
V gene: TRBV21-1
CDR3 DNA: TGTGCCAGCAGCCCTTGGGACAGAAGCCCGAAAGAGACCCAGTACTTC
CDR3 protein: CASSPWDRSPKETQYF

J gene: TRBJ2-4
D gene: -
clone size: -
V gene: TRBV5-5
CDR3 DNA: TGTGCCAGCAGCATAGCGGCTGCCAAAAACATTCAGTACTTC
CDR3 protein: CASSIAAAKNIQYF

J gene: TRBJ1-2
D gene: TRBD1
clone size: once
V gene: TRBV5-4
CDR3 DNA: TGTGCCAGCAGCTTGGGGGGACAGGGGGCATATGGCTACACCTTC
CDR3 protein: CASSLGGQGAYGYTF

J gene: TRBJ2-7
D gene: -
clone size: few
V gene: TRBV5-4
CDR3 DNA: TGTGCCAGCAGTAGCTCTCGAGGGCCGGAATCCTACGAGCAGTACTTC
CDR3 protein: CASSSSRGPESYEQYF

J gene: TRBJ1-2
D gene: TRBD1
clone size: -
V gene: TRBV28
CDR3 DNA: TGTGCCAGCAGTTACTACGGGACAGGGGGTCTCTATGGCTACACCTTC
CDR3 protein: CASSYYGTGGLYGYTF

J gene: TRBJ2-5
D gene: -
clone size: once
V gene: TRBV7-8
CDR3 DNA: TGTGCCAGCAGCTTCAATAGCGGCCAAGAGACCCAGTACTTC
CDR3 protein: CASSFNSGQETQYF

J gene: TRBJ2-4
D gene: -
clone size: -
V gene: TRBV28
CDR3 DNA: TGTGCCAGCAGTTTAGCCCAGGGGATTGGGTACATTCAGTACTTC
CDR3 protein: CASSLAQGIGYIQYF

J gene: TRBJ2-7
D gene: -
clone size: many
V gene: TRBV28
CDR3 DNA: TGTGCCAGCAACCTGGCCCAGGGGCGCTACGAGCAGTACTTC
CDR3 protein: CASNLAQGRYEQYF

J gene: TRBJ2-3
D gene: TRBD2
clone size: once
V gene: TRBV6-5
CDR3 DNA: TGTGCCAGCAATAGCGGGGGGGCCCCAAATACGCAGTATTTT
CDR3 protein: CASNSGGAPNTQYF

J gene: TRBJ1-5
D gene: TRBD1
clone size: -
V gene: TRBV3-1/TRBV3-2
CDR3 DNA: TGTGCCAGCAGCCAAGATTTCGGACAGGGGGGAAATCAGCCCCAGCATTTT
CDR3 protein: CASSQDFGQGGNQPQHF

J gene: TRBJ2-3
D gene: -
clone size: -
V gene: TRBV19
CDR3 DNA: TGTGCCAGTAGTCGCGCTATACCCACAGATACGCAGTATTTT
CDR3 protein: CASSRAIPTDTQYF

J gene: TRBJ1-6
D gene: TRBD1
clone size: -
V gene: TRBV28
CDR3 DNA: TGTGCCAGCAGTCTGACAGGGGAGGGTTATTCACCCCTCCACTTT
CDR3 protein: CASSLTGEGYSPLHF

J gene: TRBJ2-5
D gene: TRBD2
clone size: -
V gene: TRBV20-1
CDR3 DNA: TGCAGTGCTAGTTCCAGCGGGGGGCCCGGGCAAGAGACCCAGTACTTC
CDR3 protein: CSASSSGGPGQETQYF

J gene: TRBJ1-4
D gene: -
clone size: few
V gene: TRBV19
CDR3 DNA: TGTGCCAGTAGTTTCGGCAGGGCTAATGAAAAACTGTTTTTT
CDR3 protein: CASSFGRANEKLFF

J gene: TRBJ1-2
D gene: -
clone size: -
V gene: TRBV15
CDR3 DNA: TGTGCCACCAGCAGAGATTGGGTAGCGGTGAACTATGGCTACACCTTC
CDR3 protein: CATSRDWVAVNYGYTF

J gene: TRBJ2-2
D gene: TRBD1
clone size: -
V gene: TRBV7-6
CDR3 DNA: TGTGCCAGCAGCGTACGGGACAGGGTGTCGGGCGGGGAGCTGTTTTTT
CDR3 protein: CASSVRDRVSGGELFF

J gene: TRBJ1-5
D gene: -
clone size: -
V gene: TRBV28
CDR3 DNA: TGTGCCAGCAAGGTCGGGGGCAATCAGCCCCAGCATTTT
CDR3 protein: CASKVGGNQPQHF

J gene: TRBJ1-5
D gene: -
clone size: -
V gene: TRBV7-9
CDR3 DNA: TGTGCCAGCAGCCCTAGCGGGAATCAGCCCCAGCATTTT
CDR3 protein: CASSPSGNQPQHF

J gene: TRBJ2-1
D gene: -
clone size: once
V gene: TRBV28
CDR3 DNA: TGTGCCAGTCACTCCCGGAGGGCCGACAATCACAATGAGCAGTTCTTC
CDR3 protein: CASHSRRADNHNEQFF

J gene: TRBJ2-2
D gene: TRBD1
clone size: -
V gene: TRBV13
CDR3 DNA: TGTGCCAGCAGACCCGGCCAGGGGGCTTTGACCGGGGAGCTGTTTTTT
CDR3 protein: CASRPGQGALTGELFF

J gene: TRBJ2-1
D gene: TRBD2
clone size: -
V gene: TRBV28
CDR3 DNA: TGTGCCAGCATTCGGACAGCGGGAGGCTACAATGAGCAGTTCTTC
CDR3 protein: CASIRTAGGYNEQFF

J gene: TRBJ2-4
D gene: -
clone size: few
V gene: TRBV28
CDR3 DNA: TGTGCCACCTCTAAAAGGAGATCCATTCAGTACTTC
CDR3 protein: CATSKRRSIQYF

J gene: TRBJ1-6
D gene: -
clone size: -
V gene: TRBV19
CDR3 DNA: TGTGCCAGTAGTACCGCACAGGGAGCCGGGAACTCACCCCTCCACTTT
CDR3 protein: CASSTAQGAGNSPLHF

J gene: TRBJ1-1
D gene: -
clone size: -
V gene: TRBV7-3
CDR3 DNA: TGTGCCAGCAGCTTAAACCCAGGGCCCACTGAAGCTTTCTTT
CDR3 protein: CASSLNPGPTEAFF

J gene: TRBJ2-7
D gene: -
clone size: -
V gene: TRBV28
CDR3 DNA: TGTGCCAGCACCTTGCTCGGTACCTACGAGCAGTACTTC
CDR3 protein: CASTLLGTYEQYF

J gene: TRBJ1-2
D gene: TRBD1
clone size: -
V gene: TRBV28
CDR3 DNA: TGTGCCAGCAGGGTACAGGGGGCCCAAGCTAACTATGGCTACACCTTC
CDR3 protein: CASRVQGAQANYGYTF

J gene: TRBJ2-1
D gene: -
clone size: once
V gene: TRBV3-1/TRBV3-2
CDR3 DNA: TGTGCCAGCAGCCAAGATATCGCGTCTAGCTCCTACAATGAGCAGTTCTTC
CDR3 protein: CASSQDIASSSYNEQFF

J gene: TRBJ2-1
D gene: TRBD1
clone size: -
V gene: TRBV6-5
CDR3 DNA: TGTGCCAGCGCCACCCAGGGGGCGAATGAGCAGTTCTTC
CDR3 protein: CASATQGANEQFF

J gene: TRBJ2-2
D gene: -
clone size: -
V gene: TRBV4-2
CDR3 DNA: TGTGCCAGCAGCCAACAGGTCCCGAACACCGGGGAGCTGTTTTTT
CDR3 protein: CASSQQVPNTGELFF

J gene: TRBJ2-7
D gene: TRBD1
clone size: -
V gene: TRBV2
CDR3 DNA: TGTGCCAGCTCAACAGGGGGTTACGAGCAGTACTTC
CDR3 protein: CASSTGGYEQYF